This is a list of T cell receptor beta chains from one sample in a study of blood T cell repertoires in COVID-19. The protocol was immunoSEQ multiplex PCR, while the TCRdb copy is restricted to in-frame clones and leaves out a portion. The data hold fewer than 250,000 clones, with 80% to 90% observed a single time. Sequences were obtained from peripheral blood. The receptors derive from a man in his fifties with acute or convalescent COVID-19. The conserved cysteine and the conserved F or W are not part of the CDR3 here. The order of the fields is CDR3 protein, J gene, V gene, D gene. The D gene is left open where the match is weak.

CDR3aa: ASSWDRDQPQH
j_gene: TRBJ1-5
v_gene: TRBV19
d_gene: TRBD1

CDR3aa: AIRASGGYT
j_gene: TRBJ1-2
v_gene: TRBV10-3
d_gene: NA

CDR3aa: ASKAFSNTGELF
j_gene: TRBJ2-2
v_gene: TRBV27
d_gene: NA

CDR3aa: ASSKGQGSYGYT
j_gene: TRBJ1-2
v_gene: TRBV5-1
d_gene: TRBD1

CDR3aa: ASRLAGVANTGELF
j_gene: TRBJ2-2
v_gene: TRBV5-1
d_gene: TRBD2

CDR3aa: ASSPRLAPYEQY
j_gene: TRBJ2-7
v_gene: TRBV18
d_gene: TRBD2

CDR3aa: ATSQPQGKGTGELF
j_gene: TRBJ2-2
v_gene: TRBV24-1
d_gene: TRBD1

CDR3aa: ASSLNRGYEQY
j_gene: TRBJ2-7
v_gene: TRBV27
d_gene: NA

CDR3aa: ASSIAGTELFNEQF
j_gene: TRBJ2-1
v_gene: TRBV19
d_gene: NA

CDR3aa: ASSFSQNTEAF
j_gene: TRBJ1-1
v_gene: TRBV12-3/TRBV12-4
d_gene: NA

CDR3aa: ASSRTGDGTDTQY
j_gene: TRBJ2-3
v_gene: TRBV11-3
d_gene: TRBD1

CDR3aa: ASSPFYSGNTIY
j_gene: TRBJ1-3
v_gene: TRBV5-6
d_gene: NA

CDR3aa: ASTSLSSSYEQY
j_gene: TRBJ2-7
v_gene: TRBV5-1
d_gene: NA

CDR3aa: ASSPDRVRNSPLH
j_gene: TRBJ1-6
v_gene: TRBV11-1
d_gene: TRBD1

CDR3aa: ASSVGLPSNSPLH
j_gene: TRBJ1-6
v_gene: TRBV2
d_gene: NA

CDR3aa: ASSLTGGRGAEQF
j_gene: TRBJ2-1
v_gene: TRBV7-3
d_gene: NA

CDR3aa: ASSLGRGEYKNIQY
j_gene: TRBJ2-4
v_gene: TRBV27
d_gene: TRBD2

CDR3aa: ASRTGNYGYT
j_gene: TRBJ1-2
v_gene: TRBV27
d_gene: NA

CDR3aa: ASSWGQTNEKLF
j_gene: TRBJ1-4
v_gene: TRBV28
d_gene: TRBD1

CDR3aa: ASSLSGQGPDNEQF
j_gene: TRBJ2-1
v_gene: TRBV27
d_gene: TRBD1

CDR3aa: ASSQSTGTLETQY
j_gene: TRBJ2-5
v_gene: TRBV6-2/TRBV6-3
d_gene: TRBD1

CDR3aa: ASSLVPGGYNEQF
j_gene: TRBJ2-1
v_gene: TRBV5-1
d_gene: TRBD1

CDR3aa: ASSDDSPLYEQY
j_gene: TRBJ2-7
v_gene: TRBV2
d_gene: NA

CDR3aa: ASSLVGGGETQY
j_gene: TRBJ2-5
v_gene: TRBV11-3
d_gene: TRBD2

CDR3aa: ASSHWTSGGYTTTDTQY
j_gene: TRBJ2-3
v_gene: TRBV3-1/TRBV3-2
d_gene: TRBD2

CDR3aa: ASSRTGQNTEAF
j_gene: TRBJ1-1
v_gene: TRBV6-5
d_gene: TRBD1

CDR3aa: AISESTGTDTQY
j_gene: TRBJ2-3
v_gene: TRBV10-3
d_gene: NA

CDR3aa: ASNQAGVPYNEQF
j_gene: TRBJ2-1
v_gene: TRBV27
d_gene: TRBD2

CDR3aa: ASSPGSSAGYT
j_gene: TRBJ1-2
v_gene: TRBV6-6
d_gene: NA

CDR3aa: ASSPGTATNYGYT
j_gene: TRBJ1-2
v_gene: TRBV3-1/TRBV3-2
d_gene: TRBD1

CDR3aa: ASSHSGLAGPNTGELF
j_gene: TRBJ2-2
v_gene: TRBV11-2
d_gene: TRBD2